These 29 T cell receptor beta chains came from one sample sequenced in a study of T cells in localized non-small cell lung cancer (TCRdb year 2020). Library preparation employed the immunoSEQ multiplex PCR assay. TCRdb re-hosts the immuneACCESS table, in-frame sequences only. Its copies lack some clones; in the studies checked, an unresolved V gene accounts for under half of them, and the cause for the rest is not known. The sample has about 20,000 clones on record, around 87% of them singletons. The ten largest clones capture less than 15% of the sample. Sequenced material: PBMCs, taken before any cancer treatment. The receptors were sampled from a man aged 35-69 years with stage II squamous cell lung carcinoma.

Only one count was recorded for this clone. This chain joins TRBV4-3 and TRBJ2-3; D call uncertain. Looked up from germline, CDR1 is LGHNA and CDR2 is YSLEER. V gave up 4 bases and J gave up 5 bases, with 10 bases separating them. CDR3 length: 13 residues. CDR3 sequence (DNA): TGCGCCAGCAGCCTCAGTTCTAGAGATACGCAGTATTTT. It translates to CASSLSSRDTQYF.

This clone was counted a few times. Other DNA variants within this sample encode the same CDR3. The chain uses TRBV6-1 and TRBJ1-6; a possible D gene is TRBD1 (5 bases). Germline loops: CDR1 MNHNS, CDR2 SASEGT. The CDR3 has 18 residues. With 4 bases removed from V and 9 bases from J, the gap between germline ends came to 25 bases. This CDR3 is CASSGGVGRGFLGSPLHF. The CDR3 nucleotides read TGTGCCAGCAGTGGGGGCGTGGGTCGGGGTTTTTTGGGTTCACCCCTCCACTTT.

The V call is TRBV27, the J call TRBJ2-5, with D perhaps assigned TRBD1 or TRBD2 (6 bases each). The ends were cut back, 5 bases at V and 4 bases at J, with 17 bases in the middle. The CDR3 covers 15 residues. The germline V gene has CDR1 MNHEY and CDR2 SMNVEV (reference sequence). As DNA, the CDR3 is TGTGCCAGCAGTCCCCTTGGGGGGCTAGGAGAGACCCAGTACTTC. This codes for CASSPLGGLGETQYF.

CDR3 sequence reads: CASTLGRGGTEAFF. Written as DNA, the CDR3 is TGTGCCAGCACCCTGGGCAGGGGAGGCACTGAAGCTTTCTTT. The chain joins TRBV5-4 to TRBJ1-1; the D gene is possibly TRBD1 (6 bases). The CDR3 is 14 amino acids. Germline V gene lookup returns CDR1 SGHNT and CDR2 YYREEE (reference sequence). V was cut by 6 bases and J by 4 bases, with 16 bases left in between.

This clone has a single count. The rearrangement joins TRBV7-3 to TRBJ2-7; no firm D call. Germline V gene data show CDR1 as SGHTA and CDR2 as FQGTGA. CDR3 length: 17 residues. The germline V and J ends were trimmed by 5 bases and 0 bases, with 20 bases remaining between them. CDR3 bases: TGTGCCAGCAGCCCGGACGGCGGATCGTCTACCTCCTACGAGCAGTACTTC. Residues: CASSPDGGSSTSYEQYF.

V and J are TRBV29-1 and TRBJ1-2; unclear D gene. CDR1 SQVTM and CDR2 ANQGSEA come from the germline V gene. CDR3 size: 8 residues. Trimming pared 3 bases from V and 7 bases from J, leaving 0 bases between. DNA for the CDR3: TGCAGCGTTGATGGCTACACCTTC. As protein: CSVDGYTF.

The gene calls are TRBV30 and TRBJ1-5; no clear D. Trimming left V 2 bases short and J 0 bases short, with 11 bases between. The CDR3 contains 15 residues. Germline CDR1 reads GTSNPN; CDR2 reads SVGIG (reference sequence). CDR3 protein: CAWSRGSNSNQPQHF. CDR3 in DNA: TGTGCCTGGAGTAGAGGTTCTAATAGCAATCAGCCCCAGCATTTT.

This clone was found once. The chain recombines TRBV6-6 with TRBJ1-2; maybe TRBD1 (5 bases). V lost 0 bases and J 7 bases, leaving 12 bases between the germline ends. The length of the CDR3 is 14 residues. Per the germline V gene, CDR1 is MNHNY and CDR2 is SVGAGI (reference sequence). In DNA, the CDR3 is TGTGCCAGCAGTTACTCGTCAGGGCTTAGTGGCTACACCTTC. Protein product: CASSYSSGLSGYTF.

The rearrangement uses TRBV2 and TRBJ2-1; a weak D match, TRBD2 (6 bases). V shed 6 bases and J shed 8 bases, with 11 bases lying between them. Germline CDR1 reads SNHLY; CDR2 reads FYNNEI. The CDR3 totals 12 residues. CDR3 bases: TGTGCCAGCAGATGGGGCGGGGATGAGCAGTTCTTC. Its protein product is CASRWGGDEQFF.

The chain uses TRBV15 and TRBJ2-1, with D unclear. Trimming left V 0 bases short and J 8 bases short, with 8 bases between. The germline V gene has CDR1 LNHNV and CDR2 YYDKDF (reference sequence). The CDR3 totals 13 residues. The CDR3 DNA sequence: TGTGCCACCAGCAGAGACCTGTCCGATGAGCAGTTCTTC. Its protein is CATSRDLSDEQFF.

This chain connects TRBV5-1 to TRBJ2-2; 9 bases align to TRBD1. This CDR3 has 15 amino acids. The V segment lost 7 bases and the J segment 6 bases; nucleotides outside the gene matches: 10. Germline-derived CDR1 and CDR2 are SGHRS and YFSETQ. In DNA form, the CDR3 reads TGCGCCAGCCGCACCACTGGACAGGGGTCCGGGGAGCTGTTTTTT. Encoded protein: CASRTTGQGSGELFF.

V is TRBV7-3 and J is TRBJ1-2; a possible D gene is TRBD1 (5 bases). CDR3 size: 15 residues. Per germline, CDR1 SGHTA and CDR2 FQGTGA. Trimming removed 0 bases at V and 5 bases at J, with 13 bases between. CDR3 residues: CASSLTDGDLYGYTF. DNA of the CDR3: TGTGCCAGCAGCTTAACGGACGGGGACCTTTATGGCTACACCTTC. Combining the CDR3 with reference TRBV7-3 and TRBJ1-2 gives the whole variable domain GAGVSQTPSNKVTEKGKYVELRCDPISGHTALYWYRQSLGQGPEFLIYFQGTGAADDSGLPNDRFFAVRPEGSVSTLKIQRTERGDSAVYLCASSLTDGDLYGYTFGSGTRLTVV.

The V and J genes are TRBV7-9 and TRBJ2-3; 7 bases align to TRBD2. The J segment lost 1 base and the V segment lost 2 bases, leaving 9 bases of the junction unmatched. This CDR3 has 17 residues. Germline V gene lookup returns CDR1 SEHNR and CDR2 FQNEAQ (reference sequence). This chain's CDR3 is CASSLLGSGIRTDTQYF. The CDR3 DNA follows: TGTGCCAGCAGCTTATTGGGCAGCGGGATCCGCACAGATACGCAGTATTTT.

The gene calls are TRBV27 and TRBJ2-5, with D possibly being TRBD1 or TRBD2 (5 bases each). This CDR3 spans 17 amino acids. Germline V lookup: CDR1 MNHEY, CDR2 SMNVEV (reference sequence). V dropped 3 bases and J dropped 9 bases, with 26 bases sitting between them. The chain's CDR3 is CASSFSKSLTLGRAQYF. CDR3 coding DNA: TGTGCCAGCAGTTTTAGCAAGTCACTTACCCTGGGACGGGCCCAGTACTTC.

V gene TRBV11-2 combines with J gene TRBJ1-1; possibly TRBD1 for D (6 bases). V was shortened by 3 bases and J by 5 bases, with 13 bases between the two germline ends. There are 14 residues in the CDR3. Germline V gives CDR1 SGHAT, CDR2 FQNNGV. In DNA, the CDR3 is TGTGCCAGCAGCTTTACGGGGGGGGCTACTGAAGCTTTCTTT. It is translated as CASSFTGGATEAFF.

The CDR3 DNA reads as TGTGCCAGTAGTATCCCCACTAGCGGAAATTCCTACGAGCAGTACTTC. Protein product: CASSIPTSGNSYEQYF. The chain recombines TRBV19 with TRBJ2-7, with TRBD2 matching over 8 bases. CDR1 and CDR2 from the germline V gene are LNHDA and SQIVND (reference sequence). The CDR3 contains 16 residues. The V gene end was trimmed by 3 bases and the J gene end by 1 base; junction bases not matched to a gene: 8.

The chain couples TRBV6-5 to TRBJ2-7; D possibly corresponds to TRBD2 (5 bases). Germline-derived CDR1 and CDR2 are MNHEY and SVGAGI. The CDR3 length is 13 residues. Between the trimmed V and J ends, which lost 6 bases and 2 bases, there was a span of 11 bases. The CDR3 is CASSPGDPYEQYF. CDR3 nucleotide sequence: TGTGCCAGCAGCCCCGGGGATCCCTACGAGCAGTACTTC.

V usage is TRBV28 and J usage is TRBJ2-1, with TRBD2 matching 8 bases. J was trimmed by 3 bases and V by 6 bases; bases with no gene match: 10. The CDR3 loop spans 16 amino acids. The germline V gene encodes CDR1 MDHEN and CDR2 SYDVKM. This chain's CDR3 is CASRGAREGYYNEQFF. The CDR3 DNA sequence: TGTGCCAGCAGGGGGGCCCGGGAGGGGTACTACAATGAGCAGTTCTTC. The whole variable domain, remainder taken from reference TRBV28 and TRBJ2-1, is DVKVTQSSRYLVKRTGEKVFLECVQDMDHENMFWYRQDPGLGLRLIYFSYDVKMKEKGDIPEGYSVSREKKERFSLILESASTNQTSMYLCASRGAREGYYNEQFFGPGTRLTVL.

J is TRBJ1-4 and V is TRBV21-1; no check of the table's D call, TRBD1, against the DNA was made. TRBV21-1 is recorded as a pseudogene. The CDR3 is made up of 14 amino acids. CDR3 in amino acids: CASSHRGWNEKLFF. CDR3 DNA sequence: TGTGCCAGCAGCCACAGGGGCTGGAATGAAAAACTGTTTTTT.

This chain connects TRBV27 to TRBJ2-1; D not resolved. This CDR3 has 12 amino acids. Trimming cost V 2 bases and J 7 bases, with 6 bases left between them. The germline CDR1 and CDR2 sequences are MNHEY and SMNVEV (reference sequence). CDR3 sequence (DNA): TGTGCCAGCAGTTTAATAGGGAATGAGCAGTTCTTC. Translating gives CASSLIGNEQFF.

A single count supports this clone. This chain links TRBV2 with TRBJ2-3; D not certain. Germline V gene lookup returns CDR1 SNHLY and CDR2 FYNNEI. Trimming left V 4 bases short and J 5 bases short, with 7 bases between. This CDR3 is 12 amino acids long. CDR3 in amino acids: CASSAPIDTQYF. The DNA for the CDR3 is TGTGCCAGCAGTGCCCCGATAGATACGCAGTATTTT.

The chain recombines TRBV6-1 with TRBJ1-1, with D perhaps matching TRBD1 (6 bases). Germline V CDR1 and CDR2: MNHNS, SASEGT. CDR3 length: 14 residues. Trimming cost V 0 bases and J 5 bases, with 10 bases left between them. CDR3 residues: CASSEAQRGTEAFF. The CDR3 DNA reads TGTGCCAGCAGTGAAGCGCAGAGGGGGACTGAAGCTTTCTTT.

The rearrangement uses TRBV5-6 and TRBJ1-4; D call uncertain. Trimming pared 3 bases from V and 5 bases from J, leaving 8 bases between. The CDR3 has 13 amino acids. CDR1 is SGHDT and CDR2 is YYEEEE in the germline V gene. CDR3 protein: CASSSDVNEKLFF. The CDR3 region has the DNA TGTGCCAGCAGCTCCGACGTAAATGAAAAACTGTTTTTT.

J is TRBJ1-2 and V is TRBV5-4; TRBD1 aligns across 7 bases. The CDR3 spans 14 residues. Germline CDR1 is SGHNT and CDR2 is YYREEE (reference sequence). With 3 bases clipped from V and 5 bases from J, the junction kept 7 bases outside the gene matches. In nucleotides, the CDR3 is TGTGCCAGCAGCTCTACCGGGACAGCGTATGGCTACACCTTC. This gives the protein CASSSTGTAYGYTF.

The chain couples TRBV27 to TRBJ2-2; D remains ambiguous. This CDR3 region has 12 residues. Germline lookup yields CDR1 MNHEY and CDR2 SMNVEV (reference sequence). Trimming shortened V by 3 bases and J by 8 bases, and 7 bases separated the two germline ends. CDR3 DNA: TGTGCCAGCAGTTTCGAAACGGGGGAGCTGTTTTTT. Translation gives CASSFETGELFF.

This clone appeared a few times. The chain joins TRBV5-1 to TRBJ2-2, with TRBD2 identical over 7 bases. V lost 4 bases and J lost 1; bases outside the gene matches: 4. The CDR3 has 15 amino acids. Germline lookup yields CDR1 SGHRS and CDR2 YFSETQ. The CDR3 sequence: CASSQTSLNTGELFF. Here the CDR3 DNA reads TGCGCCAGCAGCCAGACTAGCCTGAACACCGGGGAGCTGTTTTTT.

The gene calls are TRBV19 and TRBJ1-2, with D tentatively TRBD1 (5 bases). The V end was cut by 9 bases, the J end by 3 bases, with 14 bases between. There are 13 residues in the CDR3. Germline lookup yields CDR1 LNHDA and CDR2 SQIVND (reference sequence). CDR3 nucleotide sequence: TGTGCCAGCTTAAACAGGAACGACTATGGCTACACCTTC. Residues: CASLNRNDYGYTF.

This rearrangement joins TRBV6-5 to TRBJ1-3, with D unresolved. The CDR3 contains 13 residues. Germline loops: CDR1 MNHEY, CDR2 SVGAGI. Trimming pared 5 bases from V and 0 bases from J, leaving 5 bases between. DNA for the CDR3: TGTGCCAGCAGTCGGAGCTCTGGAAACACCATATATTTT. Translated: CASSRSSGNTIYF.

The chain is built from TRBV7-2 and TRBJ2-1, with D perhaps assigned TRBD1 or TRBD2 (5 bases each). The germline V and J ends were trimmed by 5 bases and 6 bases, with 14 bases remaining between them. CDR1 is SGHTA, CDR2 FQGNSA, per germline. CDR3 length: 14 amino acids. This chain's CDR3 is CASSPNGGGNEQFF. As DNA, the CDR3 is TGTGCCAGCAGCCCCAATGGGGGTGGCAATGAGCAGTTCTTC.